This T cell receptor beta chain was observed in a study of T cell responses to AZD1222 COVID-19 vaccine. Findings and caveats of the study: Across spike, vaccine-associated CD4 TCRs were found, dominant at 160-218 and 743-854. Targets within unmutated variant regions were reportedly found for nearly half of spike-specific TCRs. Donors skewed white British and female; clonal diversity was possibly underestimated.

The data were produced by immunoSEQ multiplex PCR, yet TCRdb's version contains in-frame clones alone and is incomplete. The sample carries roughly 130,000 clones, about 86% recorded once. As for this clone: What it recognizes is unknown.

Germline CDR1 and CDR2: GTSNPN and SVGIG (reference sequence). The CDR3 consists of 12 residues. V gave up 0 bases and J gave up 10 bases, with 12 bases separating them. The genes are TRBV30 and TRBJ1-2; D remains unclear. Sequencing was performed on peripheral blood, taken on day 0 of AZD1222 vaccination. This TCR came from an adult in good health. CDR3 DNA: TGTGCCTGGAGTGTATCCCCCGGAGACTACACCTTC. Protein: CAWSVSPGDYTF.